What follows describes a single T cell receptor beta chain. Its specific antigen is unknown. Base qualities are not recorded, but no much larger clone differs from it by a single base. CD4+CD25hiCD127low/negative cells were sorted as the regulatory T cell population. Control samples were obtained from healthy donors who were not related to the patients. Sorting of Tconv and Treg cells intended for TCRbeta sequencing was performed on a FACSAria flow cytometer. The sorted cells were collected in 5-ml round-bottom polystyrene tubes, and the dry cell pellets were frozen at -80 degrees C prior to sequencing. The sample belongs to a study of B cell selection in AIRE deficiency (dated by TCRdb to between 2017 and 2020). In the study overall: Researchers compared the TCRbeta repertoires of sorted blood CD4+ conventional T cells and regulatory T cells from AIRE-deficient patients with the corresponding repertoires from healthy controls. The TCR-sequenced cohort comprised about five AIRE-deficient APECED patients and about five healthy control donors.

The immunoSEQ platform was used to sequence the TCRbeta chain. The authors processed their data as follows. Approximately 5.3x10^4 distinct TCRbeta sequences from patients and 9.56x10^4 from healthy donors were obtained from pooled Treg repertoires. Treg TCRbeta sequences found in two or more individuals were classed as public, and these public Treg TCRbeta sequences were then looked for in Tconv repertoires. Differences between groups were assessed by Mann-Whitney U tests with Bonferroni-Dunn correction in GraphPad Prism 7.03. TCRdb obtained this table from immuneACCESS and retained in-frame rearrangements with V and J assigned. These tables miss some clones; where compared with another copy, unresolved V genes account for less than half of the shortfall, and the remainder is unexplained. The D gene and trimming were derived from the DNA, and the V and J assignments and clone size from that table. For this sample there are tens of thousands of clones; about nine tenths appear just once. Roughly 1.3% of the sample belongs to the ten largest clones.

What the study reported, not specific to this receptor: Shorter CDR3s were found in shared Treg sequences, reflecting a bias toward rearrangements containing few non-templated nucleotide insertions. Only TCRbeta chains were sequenced; approximately 37% of shared healthy-donor Treg sequences also occurred in healthy Tconv, possibly because of differing TCRalpha chains. Among around 3,700 shared Treg TCRbeta sequences, more than 30% were found to be shared only among healthy donors and approximately 9.3% only among patients, suggesting that Treg selection is less efficient in the absence of AIRE. In terms of TCRBV gene usage, CDR3 length and TCR diversity, Tconv and Treg cells from AIRE-deficient patients looked similar to Tconv and Treg cells from healthy donors. Around 31% of Treg TCRbeta sequences shared among healthy donors appeared in patient Tconv cells, suggesting diversion of Treg-biased clones into the Tconv compartment.

The germline V gene specifies MGHRA as CDR1 and YSYEKL as CDR2. Including the terminal cysteine and phenylalanine, the CDR3 comprises 15 residues. The sequence is cut down to CDR3 DNA, 45 bases in frame from base 1. The junction shows trimming of 2 bases on V and 7 bases on J, and the gene matches do not reach 6 bases of it. The receptor comes from a human donor in good health. Sequencing input: CD4+CD25+ Tregs sorted from PBMCs. Recombination connected TRBV4-1 to TRBJ1-4; 8 bases in the junction line up with TRBD1. The bases are TGCGCCAGCAGCCAAATACCGGGACAGGCTGAAAAACTGTTTTTT. Its protein product is CASSQIPGQAEKLFF.